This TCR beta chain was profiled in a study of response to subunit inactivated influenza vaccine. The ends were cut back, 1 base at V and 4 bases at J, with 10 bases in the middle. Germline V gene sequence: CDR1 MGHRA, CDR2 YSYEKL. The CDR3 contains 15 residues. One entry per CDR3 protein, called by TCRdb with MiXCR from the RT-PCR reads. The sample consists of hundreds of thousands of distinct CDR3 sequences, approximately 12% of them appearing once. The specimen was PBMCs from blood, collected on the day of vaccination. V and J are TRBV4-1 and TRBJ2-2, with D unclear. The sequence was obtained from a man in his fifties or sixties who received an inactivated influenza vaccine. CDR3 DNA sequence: TGCGCCAGCAGCCAAGGGAAGGGAACCACCGGGGAGCTGTTTTTT. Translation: CASSQGKGTTGELFF.